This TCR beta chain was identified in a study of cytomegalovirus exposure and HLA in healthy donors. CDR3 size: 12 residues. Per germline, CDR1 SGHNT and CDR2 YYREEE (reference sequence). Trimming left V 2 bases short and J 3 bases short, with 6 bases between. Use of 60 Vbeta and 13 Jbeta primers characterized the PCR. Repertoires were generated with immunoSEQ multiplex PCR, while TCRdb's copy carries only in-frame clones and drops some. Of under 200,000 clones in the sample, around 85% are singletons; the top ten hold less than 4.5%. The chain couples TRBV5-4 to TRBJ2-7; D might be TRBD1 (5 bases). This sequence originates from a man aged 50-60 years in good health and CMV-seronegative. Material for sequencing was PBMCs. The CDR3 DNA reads TGTGCCAGCAGCTTCCAGGGCTACGAGCAGTACTTC. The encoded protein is CASSFQGYEQYF.